A single sample gave rise to the 17 T cell receptor beta chains below, sequenced in a study of STAT3 mutations in large granular lymphocyte leukemia. Study conclusions and caveats: Every T-cell large granular lymphocyte leukemia patient had at least one immunodominant TCR beta clonotype.

Using immunoSEQ multiplex PCR, the repertoire was profiled, and TCRdb retains in-frame clones only, with some absent. The table lists about 12,000 clones, less than 90% of them singletons. Antigens for these TCRs are unknown. Sequencing was carried out using peripheral blood mononuclear cells. Receptor source: an elderly man with T-cell large granular lymphocyte leukemia. Some clones in this sample may be carry-over from other donors' samples.

The gene calls are TRBV7-2 and TRBJ2-7; D unresolved. Trimming removed 1 base at V and 3 bases at J, with 1 base between. There are 11 residues in the CDR3. Germline V CDR1 and CDR2: SGHTA, FQGNSA. The CDR3 loop is CASSLVYEQYF. The CDR3 DNA reads TGTGCCAGCAGCTTAGTCTACGAGCAGTACTTC.

This clone was seen once. The J gene is TRBJ2-7, the V gene TRBV7-2, with 7 bases lining up with TRBD2. This CDR3 comprises 15 residues. J was trimmed by 7 bases and V by 1 base; bases with no gene match: 10. Germline-derived CDR1 and CDR2 are SGHTA and FQGNSA. In nucleotides, the CDR3 is TGTGCCAGCAGCTTAGGGAGCGGGACCCCTGGGGAGCAGTACTTC. Translating it yields CASSLGSGTPGEQYF.

V and J are TRBV5-1 and TRBJ2-3; TRBD2 aligns across 7 bases. V shed 3 bases and J 2 bases; nucleotides not matched to a gene: 3. This CDR3 has 14 amino acids. CDR1 is SGHRS, CDR2 YFSETQ, per germline. The DNA for the CDR3 is TGCGCCAGCAGCTCCGGGGGGTTCACAGATACGCAGTATTTT. It yields the protein CASSSGGFTDTQYF.

The chain has TRBV7-3 and TRBJ2-2; D remains unclear. This CDR3 comprises 16 residues. V dropped 1 base and J dropped 1 base, with 10 bases sitting between them. Germline lookup yields CDR1 SGHTA and CDR2 FQGTGA. CDR3 sequence reads: CASSLNQVGNTGELFF. The DNA of the CDR3 is TGTGCCAGCAGCTTAAATCAAGTGGGGAACACCGGGGAGCTGTTTTTT.

The V call is TRBV4-3, the J call TRBJ1-3; D is uncertain. Trimming shortened V by 1 base and J by 0 bases, and 13 bases separated the two germline ends. This CDR3 comprises 17 residues. Per the germline V gene, CDR1 is LGHNA and CDR2 is YSLEER. The CDR3 loop is CASSQVFGSYSGNTIYF. The CDR3 DNA follows: TGCGCCAGCAGCCAAGTTTTTGGGAGCTACTCTGGAAACACCATATATTTT.

This chain links TRBV7-9 with TRBJ1-4; 12 bases fit TRBD1. In germline, CDR1 is SEHNR, CDR2 FQNEAQ (reference sequence). Germline trimming cut 5 bases from V and 11 bases from J; bases unmatched to any gene: 6. The CDR3 loop spans 14 amino acids. CDR3 nucleotides: TGTGCCAGCAGCCTGGGACAGGGGGCGTGGAAACTGTTTTTT. Its protein is CASSLGQGAWKLFF.

The CDR3 nucleotides are TGCGCCAGCAGCTTGGAAGGGGTTGATGGCTACACCTTC. This encodes CASSLEGVDGYTF. The chain has TRBV5-1 and TRBJ1-2; D perhaps matches TRBD1 (5 bases). V was pared by 0 bases and J by 6 bases, with 9 bases between. There are 13 residues in the CDR3. Germline CDR1 SGHRS, CDR2 YFSETQ.

V is TRBV18 and J is TRBJ2-6; D is uncertain. Germline assignment: CDR1 KGHSH and CDR2 LQKENI. This CDR3 comprises 16 residues. Trimming took 6 bases from V and 0 from J, leaving 12 bases between them. The CDR3 sequence: CASSLTSFSGANVLTF. The CDR3 DNA reads TGTGCCAGCTCCCTGACCAGCTTCTCTGGGGCCAACGTCCTGACTTTC.

The chain has TRBV4-1 and TRBJ2-7; D possibly corresponds to TRBD2 (6 bases). CDR1 is MGHRA and CDR2 is YSYEKL in the germline V gene. The CDR3 spans 15 residues. The ends were cut back, 4 bases at V and 6 bases at J, with 19 bases in the middle. The CDR3: CASSPRGGAGGEQYF. The CDR3 coding sequence is TGCGCCAGCAGCCCGCGGGGCGGGGCCGGGGGCGAGCAGTACTTC.

This clone has only a few counts. V usage is TRBV5-6 and J usage is TRBJ1-4; D gene unclear. The CDR3 sequence is 15 residues long. V was pared by 4 bases and J by 5 bases, with 15 bases between. Germline V gene lookup returns CDR1 SGHDT and CDR2 YYEEEE. The CDR3 DNA sequence: TGTGCCAGCAGCGTGGTAGTAGACCAAAATGAAAAACTGTTTTTT. Protein product: CASSVVVDQNEKLFF.

The chain joins TRBV30 to TRBJ1-1; 9 bases are a match to TRBD1. V gave up 5 bases and J gave up 5 bases; unmatched junction bases: 6. This CDR3 is built from 13 residues. The germline V gene has CDR1 GTSNPN and CDR2 SVGIG (reference sequence). The CDR3 coding sequence is TGTGCCTGGGAGACAGGGGGACGTACTGAAGCTTTCTTT. Translating it yields CAWETGGRTEAFF.

The rearrangement joins TRBV28 to TRBJ1-2, with D possibly matching TRBD1 (5 bases). CDR3 length: 14 residues. Trimming took 7 bases from V and 4 from J, leaving 16 bases between them. Germline-derived CDR1 and CDR2 are MDHEN and SYDVKM. CDR3 sequence reads: CASIPAEGTYGYTF. The CDR3, as DNA: TGTGCCAGCATCCCGGCGGAGGGGACCTATGGCTACACCTTC.

This clone has more than one count but fewer than ten. The chain carries TRBV7-2 and TRBJ2-7; 9 bases map to TRBD2. The CDR3 consists of 14 residues. V gave up 5 bases and J gave up 0 bases; unmatched junction bases: 2. Looked up from germline, CDR1 is SGHTA and CDR2 is FQGNSA. CDR3 amino acids: CASSLGLASYEQYF. The CDR3 DNA is TGTGCCAGCAGCCTGGGACTAGCCTCCTACGAGCAGTACTTC. The full variable domain, with the rest looked up from reference TRBV7-2 and TRBJ2-7, is GAGVSQSPSNKVTEKGKDVELRCDPISGHTALYWYRQSLGQGLEFLIYFQGNSAPDKSGLPSDRFSAERTGGSVSTLTIQRTQQEDSAVYLCASSLGLASYEQYFGPGTRLTVT.

The V and J genes are TRBV6-5 and TRBJ2-7, with D perhaps matching TRBD2 (6 bases). This CDR3 is built from 14 residues. Germline CDR1 and CDR2: MNHEY and SVGAGI. The germline V and J ends were trimmed by 0 bases and 3 bases, with 9 bases remaining between them. The CDR3 sequence is CASSYSTAGYEQYF. The CDR3 DNA sequence: TGTGCCAGCAGTTACTCGACAGCGGGCTACGAGCAGTACTTC.

The chain joins TRBV12-5 to TRBJ2-7; D possibly matches TRBD1 or TRBD2 (6 bases each). V dropped 5 bases and J dropped 9 bases, with 17 bases sitting between them. The length of the CDR3 is 13 residues. The germline V gene encodes CDR1 LGHNT and CDR2 FRNRAP. CDR3 sequence: CASGPGDTDMQYF. CDR3 DNA sequence: TGTGCTAGTGGTCCGGGGGACACAGATATGCAGTACTTC.

The gene calls are TRBV5-1 and TRBJ1-3; D gene unclear. V was cut by 1 base and J by 0 bases, with 5 bases left in between. The CDR3 length is 14 residues. Germline CDR1 SGHRS, CDR2 YFSETQ. The CDR3 region is CASSLFDSGNTIYF. The CDR3 DNA follows: TGCGCCAGCAGCTTGTTCGACTCTGGAAACACCATATATTTT.

The V call is TRBV5-8, the J call TRBJ2-3, with 9 positions matching TRBD2. The V segment lost 6 bases and the J segment 0 bases; nucleotides outside the gene matches: 5. Germline lookup yields CDR1 SGHTS and CDR2 YDEGEE. The length of the CDR3 is 15 residues. CDR3 in DNA: TGTGCCAGCACACGCGGGGGGGCGAGCACAGATACGCAGTATTTT. This gives the protein CASTRGGASTDTQYF.